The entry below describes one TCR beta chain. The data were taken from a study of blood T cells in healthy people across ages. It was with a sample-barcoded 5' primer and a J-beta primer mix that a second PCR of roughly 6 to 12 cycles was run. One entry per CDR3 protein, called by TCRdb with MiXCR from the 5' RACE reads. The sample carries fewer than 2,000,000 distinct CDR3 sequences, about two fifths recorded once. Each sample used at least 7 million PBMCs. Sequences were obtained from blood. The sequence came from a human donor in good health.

CDR3 sequence reads: CASSPRGSGAGEQYF. CDR3 in DNA: TGTGCCAGCAGCCCCCGTGGTAGCGGTGCTGGCGAGCAGTACTTC. The chain recombines TRBV21-1 with TRBJ2-5; the table gives TRBD2 as D, unverified against the DNA. The DNA end lines up better with TRBJ2-7; the J call may be wrong. TRBV21-1 is an annotated pseudogene. The CDR3 consists of 15 residues.